This passage covers 2 T cell receptor beta chains from one sample sequenced in a study of blood T cell repertoires in COVID-19. The table came from immunoSEQ multiplex PCR; TCRdb's copy has only in-frame clones and leaves some out. The table has around 83,000 clones, around 89% seen once. Sequenced material: peripheral blood. The receptor set was obtained from a man aged 65 to 79 with active or convalescent COVID-19.

The V and J genes are TRBV6-5 and TRBJ1-6, with 8 bases identical to TRBD1. The CDR3 contains 15 residues. After removal of 6 bases from V and 7 bases from J, the junction contained 8 bases not matched to a gene. The V gene's germline CDR1 is MNHEY and CDR2 SVGAGI. The CDR3 protein is CASRPRTGLNSPLHF. For the CDR3, the DNA is TGTGCCAGCAGACCTCGGACAGGGTTGAATTCACCCCTCCACTTT.

The V gene is TRBV7-2, the J gene TRBJ1-1; weak D call: TRBD1 (5 bases). The germline V gene has CDR1 SGHTA and CDR2 FQGNSA. The CDR3 sequence is 14 residues long. V gave up 3 bases and J gave up 2 bases, with 10 bases separating them. CDR3 coding DNA: TGTGCCAGCAGCTTCGTAGGGGTTAACACTGAAGCTTTCTTT. It codes for CASSFVGVNTEAFF.